Shown below are 10 T cell receptor beta chains from a single sample sequenced in a study of control samples from healthy donors and cancer patients (TCRdb year 2020). Libraries were constructed by the immunoSEQ multiplex PCR assay. TCRdb stores this immuneACCESS table with in-frame sequences only. Part of the clones is absent; in the studies checked, under half of the shortfall reflects unresolved V genes, and no reason is known for the rest. This sample comprises more than 95,000 clones, approximately 93% of them detected only once. Roughly 2.7% of the sample lies in the top ten. Sequenced material: blood. Every receptor here comes from a man younger than 45 in good health.

DNA for the CDR3: TGTGCCAGCACCCTCACAAAAGGATTGAACACTGAAGCTTTCTTT. Translating it yields CASTLTKGLNTEAFF. V usage is TRBV5-4 and J usage is TRBJ1-1, with unresolved D. The germline gives CDR1 SGHNT, CDR2 YYREEE (reference sequence). The CDR3 totals 15 residues. V was cut by 6 bases and J by 0 bases, with 15 bases left in between.

The chain joins TRBV27 to TRBJ2-7; 8 bases map to TRBD1. Germline V gives CDR1 MNHEY, CDR2 SMNVEV (reference sequence). V lost 6 bases to trimming and J lost 2 bases; unmatched junction nucleotides: 9. CDR3 length equals 15 residues. Here the CDR3 reads CASSPGTGSTYEQYF. CDR3 DNA sequence: TGTGCCAGCAGCCCCGGGACAGGCTCTACCTACGAGCAGTACTTC.

J is TRBJ1-1 and V is TRBV6-5; possible D gene TRBD1, 6 bases. V lost 7 bases and J 6 bases, leaving 15 bases between the germline ends. This CDR3 is 13 amino acids long. Germline loops: CDR1 MNHEY, CDR2 SVGAGI. The CDR3 bases are TGTGCCAGCACCGAGCCTAAGGGGGCTGAAGCTTTCTTT. Its translation is CASTEPKGAEAFF.

This clone was seen a single time. The rearrangement joins TRBV5-1 to TRBJ1-2; maybe TRBD1 (6 bases). The germline V gene has CDR1 SGHRS and CDR2 YFSETQ. The CDR3 is 14 amino acids. The V and J ends lost 3 bases and 6 bases respectively, with 15 bases between them. The CDR3 sequence: CASSSIGGGDGYTF. CDR3 nucleotides: TGCGCCAGCAGCTCCATAGGGGGTGGAGATGGCTACACCTTC.

This chain joins TRBV2 and TRBJ1-2; D is unresolved. This CDR3 is built from 14 residues. Trimming removed 3 bases from V and 4 bases from J, with 12 bases in between. The germline CDR1 and CDR2 sequences are SNHLY and FYNNEI. The DNA for the CDR3 is TGTGCCAGCAGTGAGTTGCAGGAGGGCTATGGCTACACCTTC. This gives the protein CASSELQEGYGYTF. Full variable domain (rest looked up from reference TRBV2 and TRBJ1-2): EPEVTQTPSHQVTQMGQEVILRCVPISNHLYFYWYRQILGQKVEFLVSFYNNEISEKSEIFDDQFSVERPDGSNFTLKIRSTKLEDSAMYFCASSELQEGYGYTFGSGTRLTVV.

The chain couples TRBV5-4 to TRBJ1-1, with unresolved D. Germline V gene sequence: CDR1 SGHNT, CDR2 YYREEE (reference sequence). The V gene lost 0 bases and the J gene lost 3 bases, with 6 bases spanning the gap. This CDR3 has 13 residues. The CDR3 is CASSLEQDTEAFF. CDR3 nucleotides: TGTGCCAGCAGCTTGGAGCAGGACACTGAAGCTTTCTTT.

This chain joins TRBV4-1 and TRBJ1-2, with 7 bases that match TRBD1. The trim removed 7 bases at V and 4 bases at J, leaving 6 bases unmatched. CDR1 and CDR2 from the germline V gene are MGHRA and YSYEKL. CDR3 length: 13 residues. CDR3: CASKDWTGYGYTF. The CDR3 DNA reads TGCGCCAGCAAAGATTGGACAGGCTATGGCTACACCTTC.

The V call is TRBV14, the J call TRBJ2-3; 8 nucleotides match TRBD1. The ends lost 1 base at V and 5 bases at J; junction bases unmatched: 14. Germline assignment: CDR1 SGHDN and CDR2 FVKESK. This CDR3 contains 18 residues. The CDR3 coding sequence is TGTGCCAGCAGCCAAGGGACAGGGCCGAGGAGGGAAGAAGATACGCAGTATTTT. This sequence encodes CASSQGTGPRREEDTQYF.

This clone turned up a few times. The V gene is TRBV9, the J gene TRBJ1-3; D is perhaps TRBD1 (5 bases). The CDR3 extends over 14 amino acids. Germline V CDR1 and CDR2: SGDLS, YYNGEE. V was clipped by 4 bases and J by 4 bases, with 12 bases between them. The CDR3 reads CASSMAGNGNTIYF. The DNA for the CDR3 is TGTGCCAGCAGCATGGCAGGGAACGGAAACACCATATATTTT.

The rearrangement uses TRBV2 and TRBJ2-1, with a possible D match to TRBD2 (6 bases). Germline CDR1 and CDR2: SNHLY and FYNNEI. V was pared by 6 bases and J by 3 bases, with 12 bases between. This CDR3 contains 14 residues. CDR3 residues: CASRGGEFYNEQFF. In DNA form, the CDR3 reads TGTGCCAGCAGAGGCGGGGAATTCTACAATGAGCAGTTCTTC. Full variable domain (rest looked up from reference TRBV2 and TRBJ2-1): EPEVTQTPSHQVTQMGQEVILRCVPISNHLYFYWYRQILGQKVEFLVSFYNNEISEKSEIFDDQFSVERPDGSNFTLKIRSTKLEDSAMYFCASRGGEFYNEQFFGPGTRLTVL.